This T cell receptor beta chain was captured in a study of blood T cell repertoires in COVID-19. Study details: Sources were T cells, B-cell-depleted T cells, or PBMCs; the material itself was cDNA or gDNA.

This clone has more than one count but fewer than ten. Membership in each cohort depended on participant-reported clinical history. Recovery among Cohort 3 donors was established by two negative PCRs, clearance, or symptom resolution. This table comes from immunoSEQ multiplex PCR, and its TCRdb copy is limited to in-frame clones, with some not included. The sample includes about 130,000 clones, just under 85% of them seen just once. The CDR3 has 16 amino acids. Germline CDR1 is LGHDT and CDR2 is YNNKEL (reference sequence). V lost 5 bases and J lost 0; bases outside the gene matches: 6. The sample comprised PBMCs or T cells enriched from blood (not recorded which). The receptor comes from a man aged 45 to 65 who had recovered from COVID-19. This chain links TRBV3-1 (or the pseudogene TRBV3-2) with TRBJ1-1, with 10 bases aligning to TRBD1. The CDR3 spells CASSKRQGALNTEAFF. DNA for the CDR3: TGTGCCAGCAGCAAAAGACAGGGGGCCTTGAACACTGAAGCTTTCTTT.